The 2 T cell receptor beta chains below were found in one sample sequenced in a study of blood T cell repertoires in COVID-19. Clones were read by immunoSEQ multiplex PCR, and TCRdb kept only the in-frame ones, dropping some. The sample holds tens of thousands of clones; approximately 71% are singletons and the top ten take approximately 2.1%. The specimen was peripheral blood. The receptors shown here come from a man between 65 and 79 years old with COVID-19, enrolled during active disease.

The CDR3 is CASSADGANVLTF. Here the CDR3 DNA reads TGTGCCAGCAGCGCGGATGGGGCCAACGTCCTGACTTTC. The J gene is TRBJ2-6, the V gene TRBV6-4; D not resolved. V was clipped by 6 bases and J by 3 bases, with 6 bases between them. The CDR3 loop spans 13 amino acids. Looked up from germline, CDR1 is MRHNA and CDR2 is SNTAGT.

The CDR3 DNA reads TGTGCCACGGTACAGACCTCCCCTTCCTACGAGCAGTACTTC. This gives the protein CATVQTSPSYEQYF. V is TRBV10-3 and J is TRBJ2-7, with D uncertain. The V end was cut by 10 bases, the J end by 1 base, with 17 bases between. The germline V gene encodes CDR1 ENHRY and CDR2 SYGVKD. There are 14 residues in the CDR3.